One sample yielded the 12 T cell receptor beta chains listed below, sequenced in a study of technical replicates of blood from a handful of donors. Sequenced by immunoSEQ multiplex PCR; TCRdb stores in-frame clones only, minus some. The table has some 62,000 clones, about 87% seen once. The material sequenced was PBMCs. The receptor source for this set is a human donor in good health. Some clones in this sample may be carry-over from other donors' samples.

The J gene is TRBJ2-7, the V gene TRBV11-2; D is unclear. This CDR3 is built from 18 residues. V lost 1 base and J 0 bases, leaving 19 bases between the germline ends. The germline CDR1 and CDR2 sequences are SGHAT and FQNNGV. CDR3 sequence reads: CASSLALTWHLDSYEQYF. The CDR3 DNA is TGTGCCAGCAGCTTAGCCCTGACATGGCACCTCGACTCCTACGAGCAGTACTTC.

The rearrangement links TRBV5-1 to TRBJ1-1; D is unclear. V was clipped by 0 bases and J by 1 base, with 10 bases between them. CDR1 is SGHRS, CDR2 YFSETQ, per germline. CDR3 length equals 15 residues. CDR3 nucleotide sequence: TGCGCCAGCAGCTTGGCCGTCAGACAGAACACTGAAGCTTTCTTT. Residues: CASSLAVRQNTEAFF.

The chain links TRBV7-9 to TRBJ1-2; 11 bases are a match to TRBD1. The V segment lost 6 bases and the J segment 7 bases; nucleotides outside the gene matches: 7. Germline assignment: CDR1 SEHNR and CDR2 FQNEAQ (reference sequence). This CDR3 region has 14 residues. The CDR3 spells CASRLLDRGPGYTF. The CDR3 region has the DNA TGTGCCAGCAGACTTCTGGACAGGGGGCCTGGCTACACCTTC.

About this clone itself: The identical CDR3 is also encoded by other nucleotide sequences in the sample. The J gene is TRBJ1-4, the V gene TRBV18, with a possible D match to TRBD1 (6 bases). Trimming stripped 2 bases from V and 8 bases from J, with 12 bases between. The CDR3 runs to 14 residues. CDR1 and CDR2 (germline): KGHSH, LQKENI. The CDR3 here is CASSPSGQREKLFF. CDR3 nucleotide sequence: TGTGCCAGCTCACCATCCGGACAGCGGGAAAAACTGTTTTTT.

The V and J genes are TRBV27 and TRBJ1-2, with 10 bases fitting TRBD1. With V trimmed by 2 bases and J by 7 bases, 7 bases remained unmatched. Looked up from germline, CDR1 is MNHEY and CDR2 is SMNVEV (reference sequence). This CDR3 comprises 15 residues. The CDR3 DNA is TGTGCCAGCAGTTTAATTGGGACAGGGGTTGGTGGCTACACCTTC. Its translation: CASSLIGTGVGGYTF.

A few counts support this clone. V and J are TRBV7-2 and TRBJ1-1; tentatively, D is TRBD1 (5 bases). The V and J ends lost 4 bases and 3 bases respectively, with 12 bases between them. The length of the CDR3 is 14 residues. Germline loops: CDR1 SGHTA, CDR2 FQGNSA. The CDR3, as DNA: TGTGCCAGCAGCTCCCAGGGTATTCACACTGAAGCTTTCTTT. It yields the protein CASSSQGIHTEAFF.

This chain connects TRBV2 to TRBJ2-2, with 10 nucleotides matching TRBD1. V was pared by 5 bases and J by 3 bases, with 9 bases of the junction left unmatched. Per the germline V gene, CDR1 is SNHLY and CDR2 is FYNNEI. There are 17 residues in the CDR3. The CDR3 DNA follows: TGTGCCAGCAGTTCAACCGGGACAGGGGATTACACCGGGGAGCTGTTTTTT. This gives the protein CASSSTGTGDYTGELFF.

This clone appeared once. The chain uses TRBV5-5 and TRBJ1-2; no reliable D call. Trimming took off 1 base at V and 2 bases at J, with 9 bases between the two ends. The germline gives CDR1 SGHKS, CDR2 YYEKEE (reference sequence). There are 14 residues in the CDR3. CDR3 in DNA: TGTGCCAGCAGCTTGCCAGGCTACAACTATGGCTACACCTTC. Translation gives CASSLPGYNYGYTF.

The DNA of the CDR3 is TGTGCCAGCAGTTACTCATTGCGGGGCGTCTCGACAAATGCTTTCTTT. Translation: CASSYSLRGVSTNAFF. The chain employs TRBV6-5 and TRBJ1-1, with D maybe TRBD1 (5 bases). The V end was cut by 0 bases, the J end by 11 bases, with 22 bases between. The CDR3 spans 16 residues. Germline CDR1 and CDR2: MNHEY and SVGAGI.

This sequence joins TRBV18 and TRBJ1-1, with TRBD1 matching over 7 bases. The CDR3 contains 15 residues. The V segment lost 3 bases and the J segment 2 bases; nucleotides outside the gene matches: 6. Germline values: CDR1 KGHSH, CDR2 LQKENI. For the CDR3, the DNA is TGTGCCAGCTCACCCACGACAGGGACTAACACTGAAGCTTTCTTT. Translation: CASSPTTGTNTEAFF.

The V call is TRBV25-1, the J call TRBJ2-1, with 14 positions matching TRBD2. V trimming: 0 bases; J trimming: 8 bases; junction bases outside the gene matches: 6. This CDR3 is built from 17 residues. Germline V gene data show CDR1 as MGHDK and CDR2 as SYGVNS. In DNA form, the CDR3 reads TGTGCCAGCAGTGAATACGGGACTAGCGGGAGCTTGTATGAGCAGTTCTTC. Amino acids: CASSEYGTSGSLYEQFF.

This chain links TRBV4-1 with TRBJ2-3, with 8 bases lining up with TRBD2. J gave up 2 bases and V 1 base, and 11 bases lay outside the gene matches. This CDR3 has 18 amino acids. From germline, CDR1 is MGHRA and CDR2 YSYEKL. The CDR3 bases are TGCGCCAGCAGCCAAGCCAATAAGCGGGGGCCCAACACAGATACGCAGTATTTT. Translating gives CASSQANKRGPNTDTQYF.